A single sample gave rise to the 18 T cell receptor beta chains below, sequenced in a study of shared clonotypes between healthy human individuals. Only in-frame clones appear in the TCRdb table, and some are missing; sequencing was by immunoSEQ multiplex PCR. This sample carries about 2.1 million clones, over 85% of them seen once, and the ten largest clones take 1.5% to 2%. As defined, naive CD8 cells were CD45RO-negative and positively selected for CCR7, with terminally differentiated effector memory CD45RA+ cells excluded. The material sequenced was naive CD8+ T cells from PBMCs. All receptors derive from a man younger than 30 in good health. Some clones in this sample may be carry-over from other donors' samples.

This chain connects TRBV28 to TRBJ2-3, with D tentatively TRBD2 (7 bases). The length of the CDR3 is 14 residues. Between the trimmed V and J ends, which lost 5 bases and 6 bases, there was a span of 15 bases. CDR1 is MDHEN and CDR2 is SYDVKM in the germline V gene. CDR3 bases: TGTGCCAGCAGTGCTGCGGGGGCAGGGGATACGCAGTATTTT. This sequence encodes CASSAAGAGDTQYF.

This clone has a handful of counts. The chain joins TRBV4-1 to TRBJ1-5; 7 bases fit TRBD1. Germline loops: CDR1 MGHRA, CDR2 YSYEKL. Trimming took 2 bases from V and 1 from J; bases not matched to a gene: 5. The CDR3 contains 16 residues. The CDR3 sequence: CASSQLDRESNQPQHF. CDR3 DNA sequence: TGCGCCAGCAGCCAATTAGACAGGGAAAGCAATCAGCCCCAGCATTTT.

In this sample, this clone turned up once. CDR3 in amino acids: CASSSRVAWGTNEKLFF. As DNA, the CDR3 is TGTGCCAGCAGTTCCCGGGTAGCCTGGGGGACTAATGAAAAACTGTTTTTT. The gene calls are TRBV25-1 and TRBJ1-4; weak D call: TRBD1 (5 bases). The CDR3 loop spans 17 amino acids. Trimming took 5 bases from V and 2 from J, leaving 18 bases between them. CDR1 MGHDK and CDR2 SYGVNS come from the germline V gene. The variable domain in full, completed from reference TRBV25-1 and TRBJ1-4, reads EADIYQTPRYLVIGTGKKITLECSQTMGHDKMYWYQQDPGMELHLIHYSYGVNSTEKGDLSSESTVSRIRTEHFPLTLESARPSHTSQYLCASSSRVAWGTNEKLFFGSGTQLSVL.

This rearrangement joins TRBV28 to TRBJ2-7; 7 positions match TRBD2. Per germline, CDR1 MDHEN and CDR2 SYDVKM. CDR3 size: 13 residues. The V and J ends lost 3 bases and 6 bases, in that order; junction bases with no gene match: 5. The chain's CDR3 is CASSFGGGREQYF. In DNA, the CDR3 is TGTGCCAGCAGTTTTGGGGGGGGACGCGAGCAGTACTTC.

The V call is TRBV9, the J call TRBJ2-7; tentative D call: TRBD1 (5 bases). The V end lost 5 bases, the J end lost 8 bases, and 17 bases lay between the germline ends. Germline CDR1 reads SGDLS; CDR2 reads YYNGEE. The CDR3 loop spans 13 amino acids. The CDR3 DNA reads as TGTGCCAGCAGTCCCGACAGCTACGAGAAGCAGTACTTC. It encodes CASSPDSYEKQYF.

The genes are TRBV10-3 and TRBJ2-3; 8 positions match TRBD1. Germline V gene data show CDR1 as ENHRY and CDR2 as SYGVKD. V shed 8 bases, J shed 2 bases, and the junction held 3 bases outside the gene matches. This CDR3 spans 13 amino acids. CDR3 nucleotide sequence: TGTGCCATCGGACAGGGCTCCACAGATACGCAGTATTTT. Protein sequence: CAIGQGSTDTQYF.

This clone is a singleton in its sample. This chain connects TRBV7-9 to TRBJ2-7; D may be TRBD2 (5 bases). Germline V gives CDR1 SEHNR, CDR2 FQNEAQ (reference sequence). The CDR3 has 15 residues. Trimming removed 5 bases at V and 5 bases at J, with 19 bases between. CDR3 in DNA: TGTGCCAGCAGCCTGACTACCCGCTATTTTGACGAGCAGTACTTC. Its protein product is CASSLTTRYFDEQYF.

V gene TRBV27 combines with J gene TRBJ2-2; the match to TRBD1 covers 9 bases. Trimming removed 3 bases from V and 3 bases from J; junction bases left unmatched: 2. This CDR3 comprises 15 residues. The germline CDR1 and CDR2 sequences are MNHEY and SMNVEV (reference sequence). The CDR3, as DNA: TGTGCCAGCAGTTTGACAGGGGGGTACACCGGGGAGCTGTTTTTT. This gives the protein CASSLTGGYTGELFF.

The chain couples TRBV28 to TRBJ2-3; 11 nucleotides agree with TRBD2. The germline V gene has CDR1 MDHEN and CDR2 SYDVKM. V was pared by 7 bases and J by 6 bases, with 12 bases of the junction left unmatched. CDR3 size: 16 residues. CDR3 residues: CASKSASGRRWDTQYF. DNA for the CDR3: TGTGCCAGCAAATCGGCTAGCGGGAGGCGCTGGGATACGCAGTATTTT.

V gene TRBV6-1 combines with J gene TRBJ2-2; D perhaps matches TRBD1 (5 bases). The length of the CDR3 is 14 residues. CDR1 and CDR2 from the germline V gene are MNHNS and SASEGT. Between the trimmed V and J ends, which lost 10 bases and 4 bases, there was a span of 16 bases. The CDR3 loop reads CAIPTVLSTGELFF. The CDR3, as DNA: TGTGCCATCCCGACAGTACTTTCCACCGGGGAGCTGTTTTTT.

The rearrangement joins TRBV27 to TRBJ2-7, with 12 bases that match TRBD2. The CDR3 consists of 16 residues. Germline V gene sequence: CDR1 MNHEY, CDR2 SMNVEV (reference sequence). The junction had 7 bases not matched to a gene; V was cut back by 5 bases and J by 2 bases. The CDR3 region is CASSHVLAGGPYEQYF. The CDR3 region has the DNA TGTGCCAGCAGTCACGTACTAGCGGGAGGCCCCTACGAGCAGTACTTC.

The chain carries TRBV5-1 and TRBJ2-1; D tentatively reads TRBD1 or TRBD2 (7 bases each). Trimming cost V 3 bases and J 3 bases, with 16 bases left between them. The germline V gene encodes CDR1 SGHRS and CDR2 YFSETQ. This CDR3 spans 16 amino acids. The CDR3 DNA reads TGCGCCAGCAGCTCCAGGGAGGGACAGAACTACAATGAGCAGTTCTTC. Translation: CASSSREGQNYNEQFF.

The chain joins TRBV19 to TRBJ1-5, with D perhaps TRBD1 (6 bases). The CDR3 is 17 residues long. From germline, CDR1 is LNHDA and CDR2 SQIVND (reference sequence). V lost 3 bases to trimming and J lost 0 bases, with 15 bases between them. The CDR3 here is CASSITSGGLSNQPQHF. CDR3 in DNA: TGTGCCAGTAGTATTACGAGCGGGGGGCTTAGCAATCAGCCCCAGCATTTT. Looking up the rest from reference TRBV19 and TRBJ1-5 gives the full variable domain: DGGITQSPKYLFRKEGQNVTLSCEQNLNHDAMYWYRQDPGQGLRLIYYSQIVNDFQKGDIAEGYSVSREKKESFPLTVTSAQKNPTAFYLCASSITSGGLSNQPQHFGDGTRLSIL.

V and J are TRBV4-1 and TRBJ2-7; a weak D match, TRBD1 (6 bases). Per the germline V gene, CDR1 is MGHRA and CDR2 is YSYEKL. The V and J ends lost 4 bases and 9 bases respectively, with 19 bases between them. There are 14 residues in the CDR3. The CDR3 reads CASSPRHREGVQYF. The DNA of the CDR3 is TGCGCCAGCAGCCCCCGGCACAGGGAAGGAGTGCAGTACTTC.

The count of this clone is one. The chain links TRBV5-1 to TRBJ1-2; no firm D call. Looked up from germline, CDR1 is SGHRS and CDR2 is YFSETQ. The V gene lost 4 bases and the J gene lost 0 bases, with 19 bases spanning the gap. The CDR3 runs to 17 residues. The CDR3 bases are TGCGCCAGCAGCCCCCCCCGAATTGGGCTGGCTAACTATGGCTACACCTTC. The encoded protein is CASSPPRIGLANYGYTF. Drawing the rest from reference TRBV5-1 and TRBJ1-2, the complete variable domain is KAGVTQTPRYLIKTRGQQVTLSCSPISGHRSVSWYQQTPGQGLQFLFEYFSETQRNKGNFPGRFSGRQFSNSRSEMNVSTLELGDSALYLCASSPPRIGLANYGYTFGSGTRLTVV.

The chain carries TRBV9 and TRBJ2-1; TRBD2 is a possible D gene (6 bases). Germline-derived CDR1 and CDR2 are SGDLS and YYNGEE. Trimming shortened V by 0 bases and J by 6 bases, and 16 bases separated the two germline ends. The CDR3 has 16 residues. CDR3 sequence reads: CASSVGRTITFNEQFF. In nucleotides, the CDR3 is TGTGCCAGCAGCGTAGGACGGACTATCACGTTCAATGAGCAGTTCTTC.

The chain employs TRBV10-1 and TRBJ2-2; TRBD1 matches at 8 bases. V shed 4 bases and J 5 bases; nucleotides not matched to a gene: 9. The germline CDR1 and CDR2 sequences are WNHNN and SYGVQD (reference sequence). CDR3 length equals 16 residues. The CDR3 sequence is CASSGRTGSSTGELFF. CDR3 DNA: TGCGCCAGCAGTGGACGGACAGGGAGCAGTACCGGGGAGCTGTTTTTT.

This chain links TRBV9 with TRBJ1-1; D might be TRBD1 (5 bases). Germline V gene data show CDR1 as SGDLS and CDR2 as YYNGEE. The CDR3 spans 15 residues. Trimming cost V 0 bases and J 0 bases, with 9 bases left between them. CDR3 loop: CASSVGGTVNTEAFF. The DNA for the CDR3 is TGTGCCAGCAGCGTAGGGGGGACCGTGAACACTGAAGCTTTCTTT.